This TCR beta chain originates from a study of blood T cell repertoires in COVID-19. Germline CDR1 is MNHEY and CDR2 is SVGAGI. J gave up 2 bases and V 2 bases, and 2 bases lay outside the gene matches. This CDR3 is built from 14 residues. In the authors' methods: Amplified reference gene primers provided the basis for estimating nucleated cell counts. Clones were read by immunoSEQ multiplex PCR, and TCRdb kept only the in-frame ones, dropping some. From that table come the V and J calls and clone size; the DNA was used to work out D and trimming. Of roughly 250,000 clones detected, roughly four fifths appear once; the ten largest clones hold over 3.5%.

This clonotype originated in an older woman with acute or convalescent COVID-19. The gene calls are TRBV6-5 and TRBJ1-2, with TRBD1 matching over 7 bases. The sequenced material came from peripheral blood. The CDR3 coding sequence is TGTGCCAGCAGTTACGCGGACAGGAACTATGGCTACACCTTC. This codes for CASSYADRNYGYTF.